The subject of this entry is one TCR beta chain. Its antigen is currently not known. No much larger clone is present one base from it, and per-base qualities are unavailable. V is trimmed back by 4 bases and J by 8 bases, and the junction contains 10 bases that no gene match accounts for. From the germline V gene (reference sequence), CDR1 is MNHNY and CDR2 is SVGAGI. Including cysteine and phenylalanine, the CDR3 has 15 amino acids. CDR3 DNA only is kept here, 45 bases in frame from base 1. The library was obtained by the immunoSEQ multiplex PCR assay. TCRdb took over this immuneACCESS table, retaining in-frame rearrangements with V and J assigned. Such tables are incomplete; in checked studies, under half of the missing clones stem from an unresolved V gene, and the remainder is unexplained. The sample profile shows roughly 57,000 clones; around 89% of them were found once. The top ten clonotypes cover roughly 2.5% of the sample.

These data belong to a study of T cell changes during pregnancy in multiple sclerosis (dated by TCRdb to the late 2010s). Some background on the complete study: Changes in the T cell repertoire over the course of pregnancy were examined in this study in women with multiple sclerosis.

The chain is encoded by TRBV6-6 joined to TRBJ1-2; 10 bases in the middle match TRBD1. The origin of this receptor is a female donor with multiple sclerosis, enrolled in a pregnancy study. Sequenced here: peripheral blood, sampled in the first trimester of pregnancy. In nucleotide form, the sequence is TGTGCCAGCAGTTGGAGCCGGGACAGGGGCGAGGGCTACACCTTC. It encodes CASSWSRDRGEGYTF.